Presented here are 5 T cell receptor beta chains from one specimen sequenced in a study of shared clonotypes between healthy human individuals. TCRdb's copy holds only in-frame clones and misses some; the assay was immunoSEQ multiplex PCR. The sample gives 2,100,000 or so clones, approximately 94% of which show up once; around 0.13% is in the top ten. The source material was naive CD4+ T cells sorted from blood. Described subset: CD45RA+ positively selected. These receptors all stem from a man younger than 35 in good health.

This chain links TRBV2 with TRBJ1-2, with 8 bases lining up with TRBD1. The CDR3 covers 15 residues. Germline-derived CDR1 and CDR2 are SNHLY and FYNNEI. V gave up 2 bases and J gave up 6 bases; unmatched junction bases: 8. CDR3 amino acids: CASSESWGQENGYTF. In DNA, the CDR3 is TGTGCCAGCAGTGAAAGCTGGGGACAGGAAAATGGCTACACCTTC.

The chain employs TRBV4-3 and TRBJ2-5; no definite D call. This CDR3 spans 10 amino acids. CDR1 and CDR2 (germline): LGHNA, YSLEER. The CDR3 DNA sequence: TGCGCGCCAGCAGTCGAGACCCAGTACTTC. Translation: CAPAVETQYF.

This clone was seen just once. The CDR3 nucleotides are TGTGCCAGCAGCCCCGGGGCCACTAGCACAGATACGCAGTATTTT. Residues: CASSPGATSTDTQYF. The chain links TRBV2 to TRBJ2-3; tentatively, D is TRBD1 or TRBD2 (5 bases each). This CDR3 is built from 15 residues. V lost 6 bases to trimming and J lost 0 bases, with 13 bases between them. CDR1 and CDR2 from the germline V gene are SNHLY and FYNNEI.

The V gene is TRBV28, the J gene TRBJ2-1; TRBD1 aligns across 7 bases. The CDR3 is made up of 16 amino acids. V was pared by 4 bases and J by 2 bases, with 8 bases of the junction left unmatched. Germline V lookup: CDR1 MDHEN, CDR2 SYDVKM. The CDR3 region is CASSSAKGQTYNEQFF. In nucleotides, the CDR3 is TGTGCCAGCAGTTCGGCTAAGGGACAGACCTACAATGAGCAGTTCTTC.

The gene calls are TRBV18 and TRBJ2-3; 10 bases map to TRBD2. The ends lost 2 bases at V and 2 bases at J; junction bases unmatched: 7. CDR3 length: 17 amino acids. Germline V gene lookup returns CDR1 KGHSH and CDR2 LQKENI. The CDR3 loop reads CASSPSVAGGFTDTQYF. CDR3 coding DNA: TGTGCCAGCTCACCATCGGTAGCGGGGGGATTCACAGATACGCAGTATTTT.